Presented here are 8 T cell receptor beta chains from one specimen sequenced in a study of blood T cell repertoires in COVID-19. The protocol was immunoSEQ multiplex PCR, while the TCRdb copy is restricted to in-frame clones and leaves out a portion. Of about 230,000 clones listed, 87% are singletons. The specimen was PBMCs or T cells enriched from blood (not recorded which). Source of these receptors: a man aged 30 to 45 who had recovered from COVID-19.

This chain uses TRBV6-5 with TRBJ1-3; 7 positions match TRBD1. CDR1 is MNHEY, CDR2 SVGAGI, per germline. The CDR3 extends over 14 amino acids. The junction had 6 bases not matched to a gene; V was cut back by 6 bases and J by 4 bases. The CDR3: CASRGQESGNTIYF. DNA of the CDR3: TGTGCCAGCAGAGGACAGGAGTCCGGAAACACCATATATTTT.

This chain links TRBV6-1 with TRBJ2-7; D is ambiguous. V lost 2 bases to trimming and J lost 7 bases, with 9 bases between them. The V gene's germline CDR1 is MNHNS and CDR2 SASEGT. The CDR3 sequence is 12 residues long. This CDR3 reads CASSELVREQYF. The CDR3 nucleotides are TGTGCCAGCAGTGAATTAGTTCGTGAGCAGTACTTC.

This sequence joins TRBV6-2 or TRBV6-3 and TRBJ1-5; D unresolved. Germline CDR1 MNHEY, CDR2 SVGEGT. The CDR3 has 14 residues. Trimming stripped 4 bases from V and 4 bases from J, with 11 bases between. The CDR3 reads CASSLSRLNQPQHF. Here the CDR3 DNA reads TGTGCCAGCAGTTTATCCAGGCTAAATCAGCCCCAGCATTTT.

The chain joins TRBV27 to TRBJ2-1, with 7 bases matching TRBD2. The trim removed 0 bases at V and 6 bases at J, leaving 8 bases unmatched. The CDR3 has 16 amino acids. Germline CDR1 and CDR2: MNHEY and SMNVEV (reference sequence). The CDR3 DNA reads TGTGCCAGCAGTTTATCTGGGGGGGAGCGCCGCAATGAGCAGTTCTTC. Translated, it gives CASSLSGGERRNEQFF.

CDR3 in DNA: TGTGCCAGCAGTAATAGGGGGAACAATGAGCAGTTCTTC. Protein product: CASSNRGNNEQFF. This sequence joins TRBV5-5 and TRBJ2-1, with D maybe TRBD1 (6 bases). CDR1 is SGHKS, CDR2 YYEKEE, per germline (reference sequence). The V end was cut by 5 bases, the J end by 5 bases, with 11 bases between. CDR3 length equals 13 residues.

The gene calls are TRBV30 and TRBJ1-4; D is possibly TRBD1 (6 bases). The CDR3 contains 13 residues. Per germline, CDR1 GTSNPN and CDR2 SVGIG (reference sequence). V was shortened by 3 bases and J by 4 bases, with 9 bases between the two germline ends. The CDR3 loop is CAWSRTDNEKLFF. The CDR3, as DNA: TGTGCCTGGAGCAGGACAGATAATGAAAAACTGTTTTTT.

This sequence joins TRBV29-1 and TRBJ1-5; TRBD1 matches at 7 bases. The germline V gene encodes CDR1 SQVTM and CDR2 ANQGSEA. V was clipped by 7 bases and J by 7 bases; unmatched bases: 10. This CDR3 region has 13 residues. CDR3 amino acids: CSANRGAGQPQHF. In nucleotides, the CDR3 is TGCAGCGCCAACAGGGGAGCGGGCCAGCCCCAGCATTTT.

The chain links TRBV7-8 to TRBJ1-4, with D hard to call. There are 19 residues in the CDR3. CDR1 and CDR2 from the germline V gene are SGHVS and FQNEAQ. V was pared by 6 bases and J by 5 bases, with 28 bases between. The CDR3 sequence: CASSPYRVLTNLMNEKLFF. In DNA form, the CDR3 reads TGTGCCAGCAGTCCCTACCGGGTCCTCACGAACTTGATGAATGAAAAACTGTTTTTT.